This entry lists 13 T cell receptor beta chains sequenced from one sample in a study of T cell repertoires in cytomegalovirus infection. In TCRdb, the reads were re-called with MiXCR into one record per CDR3 protein. Among some 500,000 distinct CDR3 sequences listed, around 30% were seen once. These TCRs are of unknown antigen specificity. The source material was cultured PBMCs, sampled from culture after CMV antigen stimulation. The receptor source for this set is a human donor in good health (CMV status not recorded). Some clones in this sample may be carry-over from other donors' samples.

V is TRBV3-1 and J is TRBJ2-2; 14 nucleotides match TRBD2. This CDR3 comprises 16 residues. In germline, CDR1 is LGHDT, CDR2 YNNKEL (reference sequence). The V gene end was trimmed by 3 bases and the J gene end by 6 bases; junction bases not matched to a gene: 3. The CDR3 nucleotides are TGTGCCAGCAGCCACCGACTAGCGGGAGGGCCCGGGGAGCTGTTTTTT. Translation: CASSHRLAGGPGELFF. The full variable domain, in which reference TRBV3-1 and TRBJ2-2 provide the parts outside the CDR3, is DTAVSQTPKYLVTQMGNDKSIKCEQNLGHDTMYWYKQDSKKFLKIMFSYNNKELIINETVPNRFSPKSPDKAHLNLHINSLELGDSAVYFCASSHRLAGGPGELFFGEGSRLTVL.

This clonotype came up a few times. The chain couples TRBV6-4 to TRBJ2-2; D is possibly TRBD1 or TRBD2 (6 bases each). Trimming pared 2 bases from V and 5 bases from J, leaving 12 bases between. CDR3 length: 15 residues. Looked up from germline, CDR1 is MRHNA and CDR2 is SNTAGT. CDR3 sequence reads: CASSDPRGGTGELFF. The CDR3, as DNA: TGTGCCAGCAGTGACCCCAGAGGGGGGACCGGGGAGCTGTTTTTT.

The chain has TRBV5-6 and TRBJ2-1, with TRBD1 identical over 10 bases. V lost 4 bases and J lost 10; bases outside the gene matches: 8. The CDR3 contains 14 residues. CDR1 and CDR2 (germline): SGHDT, YYEEEE. The CDR3 DNA reads TGTGCCAGCAGCCCGGACCTGACAGGGGGCGAGCAGTTCTTC. The encoded protein is CASSPDLTGGEQFF.

The table lists this clonotype with many counts. The chain is built from TRBV7-2 and TRBJ2-3, with a weak D call TRBD2 (5 bases). The CDR3 is 14 residues long. Germline loops: CDR1 SGHTA, CDR2 FQGNSA. Trimming stripped 5 bases from V and 5 bases from J, with 14 bases between. CDR3 bases: TGTGCCAGCAGCCTTGAGCTAGCTGGAGATACGCAGTATTTT. Protein product: CASSLELAGDTQYF.

As DNA, the CDR3 is TGTGCCAGCAGTGGGACTAGCGGAAACACCGGGGAGCTGTTTTTT. Its protein product is CASSGTSGNTGELFF. The V call is TRBV2, the J call TRBJ2-2; 10 positions agree with TRBD2. The CDR3 consists of 15 residues. The germline gives CDR1 SNHLY, CDR2 FYNNEI. The trim removed 4 bases at V and 2 bases at J, leaving 1 base unmatched.

The chain carries TRBV12-3 or TRBV12-4 and TRBJ2-3, with 8 bases lining up with TRBD2. The CDR3 sequence is 16 residues long. Trimming cost V 1 base and J 2 bases; bases outside gene matches: 5. CDR3 sequence (DNA): TGTGCCAGCAGTTTAGGCTCTAGCGGGTACACAGATACGCAGTATTTT. Translating gives CASSLGSSGYTDTQYF.

The chain employs TRBV7-6 and TRBJ2-1; D is possibly TRBD1 or TRBD2 (6 bases each). V was shortened by 7 bases and J by 5 bases, with 15 bases between the two germline ends. The CDR3 is 14 amino acids. Germline loops: CDR1 SGHVS, CDR2 FNYEAQ. This CDR3 reads CASKPGARNNEQFF. The CDR3 DNA reads as TGTGCCAGCAAGCCGGGGGCGCGGAACAATGAGCAGTTCTTC.

This clonotype was found once. J is TRBJ1-2 and V is TRBV29-1; possibly TRBD1 for D (5 bases). The CDR3 has 12 residues. Trimming removed 6 bases at V and 5 bases at J, with 13 bases between. Germline V gene data show CDR1 as SQVTM and CDR2 as ANQGSEA. In DNA, the CDR3 is TGCAGCGTAAAGGGACGGGTTTATGGCTACACCTTC. This codes for CSVKGRVYGYTF.

This rearrangement joins TRBV3-1 to TRBJ2-2, with 12 bases identical to TRBD2. The CDR3 has 16 amino acids. V shed 9 bases and J 5 bases; nucleotides not matched to a gene: 10. Germline loops: CDR1 LGHDT, CDR2 YNNKEL (reference sequence). CDR3 bases: TGTGCCAGTACCAAGACTAGCGGGAGTGGTACCGGGGAGCTGTTTTTT. Its protein is CASTKTSGSGTGELFF.

This clonotype turned up a few times. V gene TRBV7-8 combines with J gene TRBJ2-5; 9 bases agree with TRBD2. V was clipped by 3 bases and J by 1 base; unmatched bases: 9. The CDR3 covers 17 residues. Germline values: CDR1 SGHVS, CDR2 FQNEAQ. Here the CDR3 reads CASSLREGRQGQETQYF. The CDR3, as DNA: TGTGCCAGCAGCTTGCGGGAGGGCCGTCAAGGCCAAGAGACCCAGTACTTC.

This clonotype was picked up a small number of times. The chain joins TRBV27 to TRBJ2-5, with D perhaps matching TRBD2 (5 bases). The V gene's germline CDR1 is MNHEY and CDR2 SMNVEV (reference sequence). V lost 4 bases and J lost 7, with 16 bases in between. This CDR3 is built from 14 residues. The CDR3 region is CASSSSRRSWTQYF. In nucleotides, the CDR3 is TGTGCCAGCAGTTCGTCCCGGAGGAGCTGGACCCAGTACTTC.

The chain employs TRBV9 and TRBJ2-5; D is unresolved. The germline V gene has CDR1 SGDLS and CDR2 YYNGEE. Trimming pared 4 bases from V and 4 bases from J, leaving 20 bases between. The CDR3 is made up of 16 amino acids. The CDR3 loop reads CASSLVGFVKLETQYF. DNA for the CDR3: TGTGCCAGCAGCCTCGTGGGATTTGTCAAGTTAGAGACCCAGTACTTC. Full variable domain (missing parts from reference TRBV9 and TRBJ2-5): DSGVTQTPKHLITATGQRVTLRCSPRSGDLSVYWYQQSLDQGLQFLIQYYNGEERAKGNILERFSAQQFPDLHSELNLSSLELGDSALYFCASSLVGFVKLETQYFGPGTRLLVL.

This chain links TRBV20-1 with TRBJ2-7; D is unresolved. V was shortened by 7 bases and J by 1 base, with 14 bases between the two germline ends. Germline loops: CDR1 DFQATT, CDR2 SNEGSKA (reference sequence). This CDR3 spans 13 amino acids. The CDR3 coding sequence is TGCAGTGGGATGAGGTACCCTTCCTACGAGCAGTACGTC. It translates to CSGMRYPSYEQYV.